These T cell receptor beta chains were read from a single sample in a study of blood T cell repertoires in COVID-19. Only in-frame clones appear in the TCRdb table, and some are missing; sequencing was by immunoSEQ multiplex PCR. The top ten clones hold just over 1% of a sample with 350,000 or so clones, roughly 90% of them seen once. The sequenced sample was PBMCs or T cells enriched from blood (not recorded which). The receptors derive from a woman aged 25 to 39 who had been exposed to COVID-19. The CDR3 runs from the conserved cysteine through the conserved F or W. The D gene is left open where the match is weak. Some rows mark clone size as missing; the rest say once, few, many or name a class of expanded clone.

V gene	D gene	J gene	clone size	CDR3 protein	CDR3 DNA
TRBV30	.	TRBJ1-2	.	CAWSVRQNYGYTF	TGTGCCTGGAGTGTAAGACAGAACTATGGCTACACCTTC
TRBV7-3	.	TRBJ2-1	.	CASSPQGNHNEQFF	TGTGCCAGCAGCCCGCAGGGGAACCACAATGAGCAGTTCTTC
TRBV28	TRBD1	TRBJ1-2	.	CASTAPGQGFSGGYTF	TGTGCCAGCACCGCACCGGGACAGGGGTTTTCTGGTGGCTACACCTTC
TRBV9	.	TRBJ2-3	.	CASSVRGPADTQYF	TGTGCCAGCAGCGTGAGAGGGCCGGCAGATACGCAGTATTTT
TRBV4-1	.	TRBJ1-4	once	CATRVSRDTSTNEKLFF	TGCGCCACCAGGGTATCAAGGGACACTTCAACTAATGAAAAACTGTTTTTT
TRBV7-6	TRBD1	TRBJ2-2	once	CASSLLPGTGGLNTGELFF	TGTGCCAGCAGCTTACTACCTGGGACAGGGGGGCTAAACACCGGGGAGCTGTTTTTT
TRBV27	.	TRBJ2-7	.	CASSLVRDSYEQYF	TGTGCCAGCAGTTTGGTCAGGGACTCCTACGAGCAGTACTTC
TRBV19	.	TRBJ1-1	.	CASRVDYTEAFF	TGTGCCAGCAGGGTGGATTACACTGAAGCTTTCTTT
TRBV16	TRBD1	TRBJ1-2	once	CASSQSTGRGHGYTF	TGTGCCAGCAGCCAATCGACAGGCAGGGGGCATGGCTACACCTTC
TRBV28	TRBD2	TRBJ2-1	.	CASSSVSGKLEQFF	TGTGCCAGCAGTTCGGTTAGCGGGAAGCTTGAGCAGTTCTTC
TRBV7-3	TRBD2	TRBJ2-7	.	CASSLEGGPFYEQYF	TGTGCCAGCAGCTTAGAGGGAGGGCCATTCTACGAGCAGTACTTC
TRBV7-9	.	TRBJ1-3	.	CASRLTGTPRGNTIYF	TGTGCCAGCAGGTTGACCGGGACACCCAGGGGTAACACCATATATTTT
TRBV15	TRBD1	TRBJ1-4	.	CATSGRQGADEKLFF	TGTGCCACCAGCGGAAGACAGGGGGCCGATGAAAAACTGTTTTTT
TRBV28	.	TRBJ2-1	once	CASRGSTGTPHNEQFF	TGTGCCAGCAGGGGATCTACCGGGACTCCTCACAATGAGCAGTTCTTC
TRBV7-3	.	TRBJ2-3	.	CASSPSLAADTQYF	TGTGCCAGCAGCCCATCCCTGGCAGCAGATACGCAGTATTTT
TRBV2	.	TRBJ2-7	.	CASSDYRVLSSYEQYF	TGTGCCAGCAGTGATTACAGGGTCTTAAGCTCCTACGAGCAGTACTTC
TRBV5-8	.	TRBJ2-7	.	CASSPAYEQYF	TGTGCCAGCAGCCCTGCCTACGAGCAGTACTTC
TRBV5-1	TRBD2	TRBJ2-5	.	CASSLLAGGEETQYF	TGCGCCAGCAGTTTATTAGCGGGAGGGGAAGAGACCCAGTACTTC
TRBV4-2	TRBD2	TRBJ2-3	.	CASSQDSTSGRLANTQYF	TGTGCCAGCAGCCAAGATTCAACTAGCGGGAGGTTGGCGAATACGCAGTATTTT
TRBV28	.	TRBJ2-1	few	CAGAGQQHNEQFF	TGTGCCGGGGCGGGACAGCAACACAATGAGCAGTTCTTC
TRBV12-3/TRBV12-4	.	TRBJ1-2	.	CASSFRRDYGYTF	TGTGCCAGCAGTTTTCGCAGGGATTATGGCTACACCTTC
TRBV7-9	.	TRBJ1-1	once	CASSTNTPGLEAFF	TGTGCCAGCAGCACCAATACGCCGGGACTTGAAGCTTTCTTT
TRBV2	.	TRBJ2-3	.	CASSPLGTDTQYF	TGTGCCAGCAGCCCGCTAGGCACAGATACGCAGTATTTT
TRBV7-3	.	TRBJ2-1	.	CASSLSRGNEQFF	TGTGCCAGCAGCTTATCGAGGGGGAATGAGCAGTTCTTC
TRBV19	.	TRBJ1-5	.	CASSIQMRPQHF	TGTGCCAGTAGTATACAAATGCGGCCCCAGCATTTT
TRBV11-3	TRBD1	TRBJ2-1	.	CASSRDSGWGANYNEQFF	TGTGCCAGCAGCCGGGACAGTGGGTGGGGAGCTAACTACAATGAGCAGTTCTTC
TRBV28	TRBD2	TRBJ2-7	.	CASITGLAGAYEQYF	TGTGCCAGCATTACGGGACTAGCGGGAGCCTACGAGCAGTACTTC
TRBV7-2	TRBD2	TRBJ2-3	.	CASSSIAGADTQYF	TGTGCCAGCAGCTCCATAGCGGGGGCGGATACGCAGTATTTT
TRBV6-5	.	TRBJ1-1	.	CASAVHTEAFF	TGTGCCAGCGCAGTTCACACTGAAGCTTTCTTT
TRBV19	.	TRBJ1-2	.	CASAGQFIYGYTF	TGTGCCAGTGCCGGACAGTTCATCTATGGCTACACCTTC